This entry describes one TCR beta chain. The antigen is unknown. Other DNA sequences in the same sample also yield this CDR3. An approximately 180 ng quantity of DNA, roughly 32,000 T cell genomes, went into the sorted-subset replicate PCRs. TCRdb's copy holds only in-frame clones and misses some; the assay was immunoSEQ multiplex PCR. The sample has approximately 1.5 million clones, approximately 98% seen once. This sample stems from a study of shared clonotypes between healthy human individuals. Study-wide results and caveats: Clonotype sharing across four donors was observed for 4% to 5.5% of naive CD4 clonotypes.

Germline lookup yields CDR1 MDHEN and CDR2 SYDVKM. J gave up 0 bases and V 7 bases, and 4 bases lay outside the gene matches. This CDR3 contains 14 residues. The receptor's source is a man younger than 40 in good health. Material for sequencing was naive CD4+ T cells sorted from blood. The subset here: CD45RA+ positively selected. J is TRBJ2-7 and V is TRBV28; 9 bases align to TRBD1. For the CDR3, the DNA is TGTGCCAGCACCCGGGACAGGGCCTCCTACGAGCAGTACTTC. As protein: CASTRDRASYEQYF.